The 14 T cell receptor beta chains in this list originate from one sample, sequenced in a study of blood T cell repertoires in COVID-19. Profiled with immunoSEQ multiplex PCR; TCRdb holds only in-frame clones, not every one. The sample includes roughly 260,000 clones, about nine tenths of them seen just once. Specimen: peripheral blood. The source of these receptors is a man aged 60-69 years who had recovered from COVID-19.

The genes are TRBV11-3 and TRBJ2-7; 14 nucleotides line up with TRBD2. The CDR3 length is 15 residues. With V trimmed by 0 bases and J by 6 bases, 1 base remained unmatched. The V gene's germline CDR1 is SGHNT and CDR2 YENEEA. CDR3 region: CASSLDGLAGGEQYF. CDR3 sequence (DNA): TGTGCCAGCAGCTTAGACGGACTAGCGGGGGGCGAGCAGTACTTC.

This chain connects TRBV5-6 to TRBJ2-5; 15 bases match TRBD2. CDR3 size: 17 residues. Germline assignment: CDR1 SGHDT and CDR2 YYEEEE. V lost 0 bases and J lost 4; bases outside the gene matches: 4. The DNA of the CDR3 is TGTGCCAGCAGCTTGGGGACGGGACTAGCGGGGGGAGAGACCCAGTACTTC. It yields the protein CASSLGTGLAGGETQYF. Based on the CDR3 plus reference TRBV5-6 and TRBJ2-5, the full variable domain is DAGVTQSPTHLIKTRGQQVTLRCSPKSGHDTVSWYQQALGQGPQFIFQYYEEEERQRGNFPDRFSGHQFPNYSSELNVNALLLGDSALYLCASSLGTGLAGGETQYFGPGTRLLVL.

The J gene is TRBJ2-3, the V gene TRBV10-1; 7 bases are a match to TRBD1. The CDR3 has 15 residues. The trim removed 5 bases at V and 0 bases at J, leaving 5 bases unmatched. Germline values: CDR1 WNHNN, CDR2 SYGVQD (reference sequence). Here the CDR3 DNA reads TGCGCCAGCAGTCGGACAGGTTCTAGCACAGATACGCAGTATTTT. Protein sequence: CASSRTGSSTDTQYF.

In nucleotides, the CDR3 is TGTGCCAGCAGTTACGATCCTGCGGGGGGGCGGAACGAGCAGTACTTC. Residues: CASSYDPAGGRNEQYF. V and J are TRBV6-2 or TRBV6-3 and TRBJ2-7, with TRBD2 matching 9 bases. The CDR3 has 16 residues. V lost 2 bases and J lost 5; bases outside the gene matches: 10. Germline lookup yields CDR1 MNHEY and CDR2 SVGEGT.

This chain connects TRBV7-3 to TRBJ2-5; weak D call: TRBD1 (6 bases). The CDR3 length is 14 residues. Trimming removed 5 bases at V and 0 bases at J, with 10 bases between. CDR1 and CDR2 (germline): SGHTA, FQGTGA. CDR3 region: CASSEQGYQETQYF. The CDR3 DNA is TGTGCCAGCAGCGAACAGGGATACCAAGAGACCCAGTACTTC.

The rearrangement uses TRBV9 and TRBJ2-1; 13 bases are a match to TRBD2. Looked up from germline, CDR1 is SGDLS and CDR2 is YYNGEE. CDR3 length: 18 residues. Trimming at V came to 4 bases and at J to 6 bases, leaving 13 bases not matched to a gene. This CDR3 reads CASSRGLAGAPLINEQFF. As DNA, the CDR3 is TGTGCCAGCAGCCGTGGACTAGCGGGGGCACCCTTAATCAATGAGCAGTTCTTC.

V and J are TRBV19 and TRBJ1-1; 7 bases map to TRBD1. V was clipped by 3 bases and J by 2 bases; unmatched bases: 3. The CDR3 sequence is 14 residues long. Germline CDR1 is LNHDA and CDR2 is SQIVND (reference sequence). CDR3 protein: CASSIQGDNTEAFF. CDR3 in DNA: TGTGCCAGTAGTATTCAGGGGGATAACACTGAAGCTTTCTTT.

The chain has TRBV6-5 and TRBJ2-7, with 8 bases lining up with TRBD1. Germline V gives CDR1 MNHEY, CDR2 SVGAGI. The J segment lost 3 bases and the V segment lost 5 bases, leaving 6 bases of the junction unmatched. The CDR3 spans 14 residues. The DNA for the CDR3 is TGTGCCAGCAGTACCAGACAGGGGAACTACGAGCAGTACTTC. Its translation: CASSTRQGNYEQYF.

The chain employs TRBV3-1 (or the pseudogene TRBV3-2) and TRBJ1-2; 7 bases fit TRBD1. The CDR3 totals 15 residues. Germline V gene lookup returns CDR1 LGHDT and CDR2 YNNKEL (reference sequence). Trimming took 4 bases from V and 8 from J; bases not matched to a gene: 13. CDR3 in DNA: TGTGCCAGCAGCCCAGAGGGACAGCCCTCGTGGGGCTACACCTTC. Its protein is CASSPEGQPSWGYTF.

CDR3 sequence reads: CASNLGQPEDEQFF. CDR3 nucleotide sequence: TGTGCCAGCAACCTGGGACAGCCCGAAGATGAGCAGTTCTTC. This rearrangement joins TRBV7-3 to TRBJ2-1, with 7 bases identical to TRBD1. CDR1 is SGHTA and CDR2 is FQGTGA in the germline V gene. V shed 7 bases, J shed 8 bases, and the junction held 11 bases outside the gene matches. The CDR3 is made up of 14 amino acids.

The CDR3, as DNA: TGTGCCAGCAGCGCCGGTGGGACTAGCGGGATGGCCGGGGAGCTGTTTTTT. Its translation is CASSAGGTSGMAGELFF. The chain joins TRBV5-4 to TRBJ2-2; 13 bases are shared with TRBD2. Trimming at V came to 4 bases and at J to 6 bases, leaving 9 bases not matched to a gene. This CDR3 comprises 17 residues. Germline V gene data show CDR1 as SGHNT and CDR2 as YYREEE (reference sequence).

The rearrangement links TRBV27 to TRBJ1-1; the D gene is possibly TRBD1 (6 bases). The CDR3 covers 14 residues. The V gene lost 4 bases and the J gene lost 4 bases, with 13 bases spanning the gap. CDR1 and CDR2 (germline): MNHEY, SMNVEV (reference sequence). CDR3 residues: CASSSYRDGTEAFF. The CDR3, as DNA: TGTGCCAGCAGTTCCTACAGGGATGGCACTGAAGCTTTCTTT.

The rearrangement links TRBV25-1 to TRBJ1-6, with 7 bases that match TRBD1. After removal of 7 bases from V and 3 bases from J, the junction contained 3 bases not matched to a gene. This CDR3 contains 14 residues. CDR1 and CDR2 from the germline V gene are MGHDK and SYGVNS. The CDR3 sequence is CASIGGVYNSPLHF. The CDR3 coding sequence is TGTGCCAGCATAGGGGGCGTCTATAATTCACCCCTCCACTTT. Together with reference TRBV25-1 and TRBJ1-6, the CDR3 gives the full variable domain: EADIYQTPRYLVIGTGKKITLECSQTMGHDKMYWYQQDPGMELHLIHYSYGVNSTEKGDLSSESTVSRIRTEHFPLTLESARPSHTSQYLCASIGGVYNSPLHFGNGTRLTVT.

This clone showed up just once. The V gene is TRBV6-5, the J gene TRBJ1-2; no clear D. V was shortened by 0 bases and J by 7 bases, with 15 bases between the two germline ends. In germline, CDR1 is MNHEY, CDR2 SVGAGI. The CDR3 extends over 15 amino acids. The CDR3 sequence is CASSYSRSGRSGYTF. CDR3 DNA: TGTGCCAGCAGTTACTCGAGGTCGGGGAGAAGTGGCTACACCTTC.